This section outlines one T cell receptor (beta chain) sequence together with its context. These data come from a study of T cell repertoires in cytomegalovirus infection. Using its own MiXCR run on the reads, TCRdb lists one record per CDR3 protein. In the table there are hundreds of thousands of distinct CDR3 sequences, roughly 36% of which are singletons. The germline V gene has CDR1 MDHEN and CDR2 SYDVKM. V lost 4 bases and J lost 6, with 18 bases in between. The CDR3 spans 15 residues. The receptor was derived from a human donor in good health (CMV status not recorded). Some clones in this sample may be carry-over from other donors' samples. Input material: PBMCs. The gene calls are TRBV28 and TRBJ1-2, with D perhaps TRBD1 (5 bases). CDR3 sequence (DNA): TGTGCCAGCAGTTCCACCCCCGGGACGCGGAATGGCTACACCTTC. This translates into CASSSTPGTRNGYTF.